Presented here are 30 T cell receptor beta chains from one specimen sequenced in a study of metastatic and nonmetastatic thyroid tumors. All patients were untreated before thyroid surgery. MiXCR re-clonotyped the PCR reads for TCRdb. The sample gives just over 70,000 clones, about 17% of which show up once; around 13% is in the top ten. Sequencing was carried out using blood. Receptor source: a female donor with papillary thyroid cancer or a benign thyroid nodule (not recorded which). Some clones in this sample may be carry-over from other donors' samples.

This clone has at least ten counts. The same CDR3 can be traced to other DNA sequences in this sample. V usage is TRBV28 and J usage is TRBJ2-2, with 8 bases identical to TRBD1. V lost 6 bases to trimming and J lost 5 bases; unmatched junction nucleotides: 2. This CDR3 comprises 13 residues. Germline V CDR1 and CDR2: MDHEN, SYDVKM. The CDR3 reads CASSYRGTGELFF. The CDR3 region has the DNA TGTGCCAGCAGCTACAGGGGGACCGGGGAGCTGTTTTTT. Complete variable domain (other parts from reference TRBV28 and TRBJ2-2): DVKVTQSSRYLVKRTGEKVFLECVQDMDHENMFWYRQDPGLGLRLIYFSYDVKMKEKGDIPEGYSVSREKKERFSLILESASTNQTSMYLCASSYRGTGELFFGEGSRLTVL.

The chain is built from TRBV13 and TRBJ2-7, with 7 bases identical to TRBD1. Trimming took 6 bases from V and 2 from J; bases not matched to a gene: 4. The CDR3 consists of 13 residues. The germline gives CDR1 PRHDT, CDR2 FYEKMQ (reference sequence). The CDR3 here is CASRGDSAYEQYF. DNA of the CDR3: TGTGCCAGCAGAGGGGACAGTGCCTACGAGCAGTACTTC.

This clone was recorded at least ten times. The rearrangement joins TRBV24-1 to TRBJ2-3; D is undetermined. The CDR3 runs 12 residues. V gave up 1 base and J gave up 6 bases, with 4 bases separating them. The V gene's germline CDR1 is KGHDR and CDR2 SFDVKD. CDR3 residues: CATSDLEDTQYF. The CDR3 region has the DNA TGTGCCACCAGTGATTTAGAGGATACGCAGTATTTT.

This clone was observed many times. J is TRBJ2-7 and V is TRBV2, with 10 bases matching TRBD2. Germline assignment: CDR1 SNHLY and CDR2 FYNNEI. The CDR3 runs 14 residues. Trimming removed 4 bases from V and 3 bases from J; junction bases left unmatched: 3. Here the CDR3 DNA reads TGTGCCAGCAGTGGGGTAGCGGGAGGCTACGAGCAGTACTTC. This codes for CASSGVAGGYEQYF. Looking up the rest from reference TRBV2 and TRBJ2-7 gives the full variable domain: EPEVTQTPSHQVTQMGQEVILRCVPISNHLYFYWYRQILGQKVEFLVSFYNNEISEKSEIFDDQFSVERPDGSNFTLKIRSTKLEDSAMYFCASSGVAGGYEQYFGPGTRLTVT.

This clone was seen many times. The gene calls are TRBV9 and TRBJ1-5; TRBD1 might be the D (5 bases). CDR3 size: 15 residues. The germline V gene encodes CDR1 SGDLS and CDR2 YYNGEE. Trimming cost V 2 bases and J 5 bases, with 14 bases left between them. The DNA of the CDR3 is TGTGCCAGCAGCGTTGGGGCCGCAGGGTATCAGCCCCAGCATTTT. Translated: CASSVGAAGYQPQHF.

This clone was seen many times. The junction shows a germline mismatch at one end, possibly a read error. V and J are TRBV3-1 and TRBJ2-7; D is undetermined. Germline CDR1 is LGHDT and CDR2 is YNNKEL (reference sequence). This CDR3 is 11 amino acids long. The CDR3 DNA sequence: TGTGCCAACAGCCAATCCGAGTCCCAGTACTTC. Its translation is CANSQSESQYF.

This clone was detected ten times or more. The rearrangement links TRBV4-1 to TRBJ1-6, with a tentative D call TRBD1 (6 bases). CDR3 length: 17 residues. V was shortened by 2 bases and J by 2 bases, with 13 bases between the two germline ends. CDR1 is MGHRA, CDR2 YSYEKL, per germline. The CDR3 DNA reads as TGCGCCAGCAGCCAAACCGACAGGAGGGCCTATAATTCACCCCTCCACTTT. Protein: CASSQTDRRAYNSPLHF.

This clone was recorded many times. The chain joins TRBV12-3 or TRBV12-4 to TRBJ2-1; no clear D gene. The V end was cut by 2 bases, the J end by 0 bases, with 8 bases between. The CDR3 loop spans 15 amino acids. The CDR3 reads CASSLMVSSYNEQFF. The CDR3 coding sequence is TGTGCCAGCAGTTTAATGGTGAGCTCCTACAATGAGCAGTTCTTC.

Concerning this clone itself: The junction differs from germline at one of its ends, possibly a read error. The rearrangement joins TRBV5-1 to TRBJ2-5; possibly TRBD2 for D (5 bases). The V gene's germline CDR1 is SGHRS and CDR2 YFSETQ. The CDR3 has 16 residues. CDR3 nucleotide sequence: TGCGCCAGCAGCAAGGAGGCCAAACCCGCGGCAGAGAACCAGTACTTC. Translating gives CASSKEAKPAAENQYF.

This clone occurred many times. The chain carries TRBV12-3 or TRBV12-4 and TRBJ2-3; D is undetermined. Deletions cut 2 bases from V and 1 base from J, with 10 bases between. This CDR3 is built from 15 residues. The CDR3 DNA reads as TGTGCCAGCAGTTTAAAGGGTAGAGGCACAGATACGCAGTATTTT. The encoded protein is CASSLKGRGTDTQYF.

This clone appeared many times. V usage is TRBV11-2 and J usage is TRBJ2-3; no definite D call. CDR3 size: 15 residues. Germline values: CDR1 SGHAT, CDR2 FQNNGV. Trimming took 2 bases from V and 1 from J, leaving 10 bases between them. The CDR3 region is CASSLPSGGTDTQYF. The CDR3 bases are TGTGCCAGCAGCTTACCTTCAGGAGGCACAGATACGCAGTATTTT.

This clone was seen many times. The CDR3 loop reads CASRGRDSSNTEAFF. DNA for the CDR3: TGTGCCAGCAGGGGGCGGGACAGCTCGAACACTGAAGCTTTCTTT. The chain links TRBV28 to TRBJ1-1; 7 positions match TRBD1. CDR1 is MDHEN and CDR2 is SYDVKM in the germline V gene. After removal of 6 bases from V and 1 base from J, the junction contained 8 bases not matched to a gene. This CDR3 is built from 15 residues.

Many counts were recorded for this clone. The chain combines TRBV9 with TRBJ2-3; D is undetermined. CDR3 length: 15 amino acids. Germline lookup yields CDR1 SGDLS and CDR2 YYNGEE. V lost 0 bases to trimming and J lost 5 bases, with 13 bases between them. CDR3 DNA: TGTGCCAGCAGCGTAGGGCCATCGTTTGGAGATACGCAGTATTTT. Translation: CASSVGPSFGDTQYF.

This clone was detected only a few times. CDR3 in DNA: TGTGCCAGTAGTGGGGGGACAGCTAGCACAGATACGCAGTATTTT. Residues: CASSGGTASTDTQYF. The chain carries TRBV19 and TRBJ2-3; D is perhaps TRBD1 (7 bases). CDR1 and CDR2 (germline): LNHDA, SQIVND (reference sequence). V lost 5 bases and J 0 bases, leaving 12 bases between the germline ends. CDR3 length: 15 amino acids. The entire variable domain, with the rest obtained from reference TRBV19 and TRBJ2-3, is as follows: DGGITQSPKYLFRKEGQNVTLSCEQNLNHDAMYWYRQDPGQGLRLIYYSQIVNDFQKGDIAEGYSVSREKKESFPLTVTSAQKNPTAFYLCASSGGTASTDTQYFGPGTRLTVL.

Ten or more counts support this clone. The rearrangement joins TRBV20-1 to TRBJ2-3, with 11 nucleotides matching TRBD2. The ends lost 2 bases at V and 0 bases at J; junction bases unmatched: 7. CDR1 is DFQATT, CDR2 SNEGSKA, per germline (reference sequence). The CDR3 has 17 residues. The chain's CDR3 is CSARLAGGIPSTDTQYF. For the CDR3, the DNA is TGCAGTGCTAGACTAGCGGGAGGAATCCCTAGCACAGATACGCAGTATTTT.

This clone has a count of ten or more. The rearrangement links TRBV6-1 to TRBJ1-1; tentatively, D is TRBD1 (5 bases). Germline assignment: CDR1 MNHNS and CDR2 SASEGT. The CDR3 is 15 residues long. The V and J ends lost 5 bases and 3 bases respectively, with 16 bases between them. The CDR3 sequence is CASSRISTGYTEAFF. The CDR3 nucleotides are TGTGCCAGCAGTCGAATTTCCACAGGCTACACTGAAGCTTTCTTT.

This chain joins TRBV30 and TRBJ2-3; D remains unclear. Trimming took off 3 bases at V and 2 bases at J, with 15 bases between the two ends. The CDR3 spans 15 residues. Per germline, CDR1 GTSNPN and CDR2 SVGIG (reference sequence). In nucleotides, the CDR3 is TGTGCCTGGAGCGCCCTCGGGCTTTTCACAGATACGCAGTATTTT. It specifies CAWSALGLFTDTQYF.

This chain joins TRBV12-5 and TRBJ2-3, with D perhaps matching TRBD1 (5 bases). Germline assignment: CDR1 LGHNT and CDR2 FRNRAP. There are 15 residues in the CDR3. The V end lost 0 bases, the J end lost 5 bases, and 12 bases lay between the germline ends. CDR3 protein: CASGLVLGPGDTQYF. In DNA form, the CDR3 reads TGTGCTAGTGGTTTGGTACTGGGGCCCGGAGATACGCAGTATTTT. The full variable domain, its missing parts supplied by reference TRBV12-5 and TRBJ2-3, is DARVTQTPRHKVTEMGQEVTMRCQPILGHNTVFWYRQTMMQGLELLAYFRNRAPLDDSGMPKDRFSAEMPDATLATLKIQPSEPRDSAVYFCASGLVLGPGDTQYFGPGTRLTVL.

The gene calls are TRBV27 and TRBJ2-7; TRBD1 is a possible D gene (6 bases). Germline loops: CDR1 MNHEY, CDR2 SMNVEV (reference sequence). V dropped 3 bases and J dropped 3 bases, with 12 bases sitting between them. The CDR3 is 14 residues long. The CDR3 protein is CASSFLGQRYEQYF. DNA for the CDR3: TGTGCCAGCAGTTTCTTGGGACAACGCTACGAGCAGTACTTC.

V gene TRBV7-2 combines with J gene TRBJ2-7, with 10 positions matching TRBD2. Unmatched junction bases numbered 5, after V lost 1 base and J lost 5 bases. The germline V gene encodes CDR1 SGHTA and CDR2 FQGNSA. This CDR3 comprises 15 residues. The CDR3 here is CASSLENSGRNEQYF. CDR3 nucleotides: TGTGCCAGCAGCTTAGAGAATAGCGGGAGGAACGAGCAGTACTTC.

This clone was seen repeatedly, ten times or more. This chain links TRBV28 with TRBJ2-7; D not certain. The germline V gene has CDR1 MDHEN and CDR2 SYDVKM. V dropped 9 bases and J dropped 4 bases, with 10 bases sitting between them. This CDR3 has 11 residues. CDR3 bases: TGTGCCAGTCAGGTGCATTACGAGCAGTACTTC. Translating gives CASQVHYEQYF. Together with reference TRBV28 and TRBJ2-7, the CDR3 gives the full variable domain: DVKVTQSSRYLVKRTGEKVFLECVQDMDHENMFWYRQDPGLGLRLIYFSYDVKMKEKGDIPEGYSVSREKKERFSLILESASTNQTSMYLCASQVHYEQYFGPGTRLTVT.

This clone has at least ten counts. V gene TRBV7-2 combines with J gene TRBJ2-1, with D unclear. The CDR3 length is 13 residues. CDR1 is SGHTA, CDR2 FQGNSA, per germline. Deletions cut 2 bases from V and 10 bases from J, with 12 bases between. DNA of the CDR3: TGTGCCAGCAGCTTATCTACCGAGACCGAGCAGTTCTTC. It is translated as CASSLSTETEQFF.

This clone came up many times. CDR3 amino acids: CASSPYTGELFF. For the CDR3, the DNA is TGTGCCAGCTCACCTTACACCGGGGAGCTGTTTTTT. This chain joins TRBV18 and TRBJ2-2; D call uncertain. Germline assignment: CDR1 KGHSH and CDR2 LQKENI. The CDR3 has 12 residues. Trimming removed 3 bases from V and 3 bases from J, with 2 bases in between.

This clone was observed many times. V usage is TRBV4-1 and J usage is TRBJ2-4; D unresolved. V lost 5 bases to trimming and J lost 8 bases, with 13 bases between them. From germline, CDR1 is MGHRA and CDR2 YSYEKL. This CDR3 is built from 13 residues. CDR3 sequence: CASSRIQDDIQYF. The CDR3 DNA reads as TGCGCCAGCAGCAGAATCCAGGATGACATTCAGTACTTC.

Turning to this clone: A much larger clone sits a single nucleotide away, making a read error possible. The genes are TRBV11-3 and TRBJ2-5; a possible D gene is TRBD1 (5 bases). The CDR3 runs 14 residues. The germline V gene encodes CDR1 SGHNT and CDR2 YENEEA. Trimming left V 7 bases short and J 5 bases short, with 17 bases between. CDR3 in DNA: TGTGCCAGCATTGGCAGGGAAAGCGTGGAGACCCAGTACTTC. This sequence encodes CASIGRESVETQYF.

This clone was detected many times. The chain couples TRBV6-1 to TRBJ2-1; TRBD2 aligns across 7 bases. The CDR3 runs to 16 residues. Germline loops: CDR1 MNHNS, CDR2 SASEGT. J was trimmed by 0 bases and V by 6 bases; bases with no gene match: 8. CDR3 amino acids: CASSAVAGNSYNEQFF. The CDR3, as DNA: TGTGCCAGCAGCGCCGTAGCGGGTAACTCCTACAATGAGCAGTTCTTC.

This clone was counted between two and nine times. The rearrangement links TRBV28 to TRBJ2-7; 12 nucleotides agree with TRBD2. The CDR3 spans 14 residues. CDR1 is MDHEN and CDR2 is SYDVKM in the germline V gene. V gave up 3 bases and J gave up 6 bases; unmatched junction bases: 3. CDR3 nucleotide sequence: TGTGCCAGCAGTTTGACTAGCGGGAGAGGCGAGCAGTACTTC. Amino acids: CASSLTSGRGEQYF. The complete variable domain, with remaining parts taken from reference TRBV28 and TRBJ2-7, reads DVKVTQSSRYLVKRTGEKVFLECVQDMDHENMFWYRQDPGLGLRLIYFSYDVKMKEKGDIPEGYSVSREKKERFSLILESASTNQTSMYLCASSLTSGRGEQYFGPGTRLTVT.

This sequence joins TRBV11-1 and TRBJ2-7; 10 bases align to TRBD2. CDR1 is SGHAT and CDR2 is FQDESV in the germline V gene (reference sequence). V was pared by 5 bases and J by 4 bases, with 11 bases of the junction left unmatched. CDR3 size: 16 residues. The CDR3 sequence is CASSPPMGSGRYEQYF. The CDR3 bases are TGTGCCAGCAGCCCCCCCATGGGTAGCGGGAGGTACGAGCAGTACTTC.

This clone has more than one count but fewer than ten. This chain connects TRBV19 to TRBJ1-2; D is ambiguous. The CDR3 runs 14 residues. Germline V gene data show CDR1 as LNHDA and CDR2 as SQIVND (reference sequence). Trimming stripped 3 bases from V and 10 bases from J, with 18 bases between. The chain's CDR3 is CASSISVGLSSYTF. For the CDR3, the DNA is TGTGCCAGTAGTATTTCAGTTGGACTCTCGTCCTACACCTTC.

This clone was detected a few times. The V call is TRBV2, the J call TRBJ2-1; D perhaps matches TRBD2 (6 bases). The V gene lost 7 bases and the J gene lost 6 bases, with 13 bases spanning the gap. CDR3 length equals 13 residues. CDR1 is SNHLY, CDR2 FYNNEI, per germline. The DNA of the CDR3 is TGTGCCAGCAAAGAGGGACTTCCCAATGAGCAGTTCTTC. Its translation: CASKEGLPNEQFF.